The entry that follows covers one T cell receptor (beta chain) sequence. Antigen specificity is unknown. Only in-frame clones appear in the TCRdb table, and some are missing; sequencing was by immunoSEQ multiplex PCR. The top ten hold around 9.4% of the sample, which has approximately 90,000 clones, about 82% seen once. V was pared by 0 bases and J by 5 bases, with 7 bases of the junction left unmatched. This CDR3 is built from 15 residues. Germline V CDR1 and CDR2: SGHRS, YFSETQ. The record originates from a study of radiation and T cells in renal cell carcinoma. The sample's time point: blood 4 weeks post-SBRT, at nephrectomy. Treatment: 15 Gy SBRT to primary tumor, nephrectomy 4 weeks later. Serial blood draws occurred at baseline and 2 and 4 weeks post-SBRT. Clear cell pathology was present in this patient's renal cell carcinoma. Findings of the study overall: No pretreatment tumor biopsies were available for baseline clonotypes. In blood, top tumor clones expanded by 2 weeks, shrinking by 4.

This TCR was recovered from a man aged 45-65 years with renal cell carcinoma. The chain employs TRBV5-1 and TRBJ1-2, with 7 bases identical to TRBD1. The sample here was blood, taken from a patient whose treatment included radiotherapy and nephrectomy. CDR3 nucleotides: TGCGCCAGCAGCTTGGTACCGGGACAGCCATATGGCTACACCTTC. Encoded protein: CASSLVPGQPYGYTF.